The present TCR beta chain was sequenced within a study of blood T cell repertoires in COVID-19. Germline V lookup: CDR1 SQVTM, CDR2 ANQGSEA. J was trimmed by 8 bases and V by 8 bases; bases with no gene match: 6. The CDR3 spans 11 residues. TCRdb's copy holds only in-frame clones and misses some; the assay was immunoSEQ multiplex PCR. Here the sample spans about 440,000 clones, 75% to 90% being singletons. The TCR was taken from a woman in her 30s with acute or convalescent COVID-19. The sequencing sample was made of peripheral blood. The rearrangement uses TRBV29-1 and TRBJ1-1; 9 positions match TRBD1. As DNA, the CDR3 is TGCAGCCACGTACAGGGGGCGGAAGCTTTCTTT. Residues: CSHVQGAEAFF.